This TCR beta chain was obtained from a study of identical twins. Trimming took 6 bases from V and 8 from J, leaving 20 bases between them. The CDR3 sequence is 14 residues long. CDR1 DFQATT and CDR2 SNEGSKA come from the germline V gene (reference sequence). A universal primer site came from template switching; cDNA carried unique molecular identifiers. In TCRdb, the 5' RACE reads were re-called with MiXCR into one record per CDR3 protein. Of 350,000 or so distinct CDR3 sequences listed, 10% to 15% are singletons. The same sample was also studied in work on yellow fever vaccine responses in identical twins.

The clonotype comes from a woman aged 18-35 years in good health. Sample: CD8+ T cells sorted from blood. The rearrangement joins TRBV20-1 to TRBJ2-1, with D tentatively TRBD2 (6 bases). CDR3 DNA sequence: TGCAGTGCCCCACTAGCCCACTACGTCGATGAGCAGTTCTTC. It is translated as CSAPLAHYVDEQFF.